These T cell receptor beta chains were read from a single sample in a study of spatial heterogeneity in lung cancer. TCRdb analysed the 5' RACE reads with MiXCR anew, one entry per CDR3 protein. This table has about 41,000 distinct CDR3 sequences, over 9.5% appearing once. Sequencing was performed on PBMCs, taken at surgery. The receptors were gathered from a female donor with early-stage non-small cell lung cancer. Both conserved end residues are part of each CDR3. A D gene is named only where the DNA matches it firmly. Not every row has a clone size; where given, it reads once, few, many or a size class.

j_call	v_call	clone_size	cdr3_length	d_call	cdr3_aa	cdr3_nt
TRBJ2-1	TRBV5-4	.	14	.	CASSPAGGYNEQFF	TGTGCCAGCAGCCCCGCCGGCGGATACAATGAGCAGTTCTTC
TRBJ2-7	TRBV5-1	few	13	.	CASSPDATYEQYF	TGCGCCAGCAGCCCGGACGCTACCTACGAGCAGTACTTC
TRBJ2-3	TRBV5-6	few	12	.	CASSFSRDTQYF	TGTGCCAGCAGCTTCTCGCGAGATACGCAGTATTTT
TRBJ2-3	TRBV7-3	.	17	TRBD2	CASSPRSKRGYTDTQYF	TGTGCCAGCAGCCCCCGTTCGAAGCGGGGGTATACAGATACGCAGTATTTT
TRBJ1-1	TRBV5-6	.	15	.	CASSLAPGLNTEAFF	TGTGCCAGCAGCTTGGCCCCTGGTCTGAACACTGAAGCTTTCTTT
TRBJ1-2	TRBV5-4	.	13	.	CASGRRFTDGYTF	TGTGCCAGCGGAAGGCGGTTTACGGATGGCTACACCTTC
TRBJ2-2	TRBV29-1	many	13	.	CSVARANTGELFF	TGCAGCGTTGCCAGGGCGAACACCGGGGAGCTGTTTTTT
TRBJ1-5	TRBV5-1	few	14	.	CASSPDSLNQPQHF	TGCGCCAGCAGCCCCGACAGCCTCAATCAGCCCCAGCATTTT
TRBJ2-3	TRBV7-9	few	14	.	CASSLGSATDTQYF	TGTGCCAGCAGCCTCGGCTCGGCCACAGATACGCAGTATTTT
TRBJ2-3	TRBV3-1	many	15	TRBD2	CASSQRGGGTDTQYF	TGTGCCAGCAGCCAGCGGGGGGGCGGGACAGATACGCAGTATTTT
TRBJ2-1	TRBV2	.	16	.	CASSLGTHASYNEQFF	TGTGCCAGCAGTCTAGGGACTCACGCCTCCTACAATGAGCAGTTCTTC
TRBJ2-6	TRBV6-5	many	13	.	CASSYPGANVLTF	TGTGCCAGCAGTTACCCCGGGGCCAACGTCCTGACTTTC
TRBJ2-7	TRBV7-9	few	15	TRBD1	CASSSQGDDSYEQYF	TGTGCCAGCAGCTCACAGGGGGATGATTCCTACGAGCAGTACTTC
TRBJ2-3	TRBV2	.	17	.	CASSSNRGLTVADTQYF	TGTGCCAGCAGTTCTAACCGCGGACTGACGGTAGCCGATACGCAGTATTTT
TRBJ2-3	TRBV12-3/TRBV12-4	few	18	TRBD2	CASSAGLAGAPSTDTQYF	TGTGCCAGCAGTGCAGGACTAGCGGGGGCTCCTAGCACAGATACGCAGTATTTT
TRBJ2-2	TRBV10-2	many	14	.	CASSVRDSTGELFF	TGCGCCAGCAGTGTAAGAGACAGCACCGGGGAGCTGTTTTTT
TRBJ2-7	TRBV20-1	.	13	.	CSAPQGTPYEQYF	TGCAGTGCTCCTCAGGGGACACCCTACGAGCAGTACTTC
TRBJ2-7	TRBV28	many	15	TRBD1	CASSFGTDTPYEQYF	TGTGCCAGCAGTTTCGGGACAGACACTCCCTACGAGCAGTACTTC
TRBJ2-1	TRBV12-3/TRBV12-4	few	14	.	CASSSGISPPEQFF	TGTGCCAGCAGTTCCGGGATATCCCCCCCGGAGCAGTTCTTC
TRBJ1-2	TRBV30	many	11	.	CAWSVTGGYTF	TGTGCCTGGAGTGTTACGGGAGGCTACACCTTC